Here is one T cell receptor beta chain with its context. Next came a second PCR, run for about 6 to 11 cycles, which used a sample-barcoded 5' primer along with a J-beta primer mix. TCRdb recomputed calls from the 5' RACE reads with MiXCR, one row per CDR3 protein. The data contain about a million distinct CDR3 sequences, roughly 50% of them seen just once; the ten biggest clones take up 20% to 25%. At least 5.5 micrograms of total RNA were extracted per sample. The data are from a study of blood T cells in healthy people across ages. This CDR3 region has 14 residues. V was trimmed by 6 bases and J by 2 bases, leaving 14 bases between them.

The TCR comes from a woman aged 55 to 70 in good health. The V and J genes are TRBV12-3 or TRBV12-4 and TRBJ2-7; the D gene could be TRBD1 or TRBD2 (5 bases each). Sequences were obtained from blood. The CDR3 nucleotides read TGTGCCAGCAGATTGAGTCGGGGCACCTACGAGCAGTACTTC. Its protein is CASRLSRGTYEQYF.